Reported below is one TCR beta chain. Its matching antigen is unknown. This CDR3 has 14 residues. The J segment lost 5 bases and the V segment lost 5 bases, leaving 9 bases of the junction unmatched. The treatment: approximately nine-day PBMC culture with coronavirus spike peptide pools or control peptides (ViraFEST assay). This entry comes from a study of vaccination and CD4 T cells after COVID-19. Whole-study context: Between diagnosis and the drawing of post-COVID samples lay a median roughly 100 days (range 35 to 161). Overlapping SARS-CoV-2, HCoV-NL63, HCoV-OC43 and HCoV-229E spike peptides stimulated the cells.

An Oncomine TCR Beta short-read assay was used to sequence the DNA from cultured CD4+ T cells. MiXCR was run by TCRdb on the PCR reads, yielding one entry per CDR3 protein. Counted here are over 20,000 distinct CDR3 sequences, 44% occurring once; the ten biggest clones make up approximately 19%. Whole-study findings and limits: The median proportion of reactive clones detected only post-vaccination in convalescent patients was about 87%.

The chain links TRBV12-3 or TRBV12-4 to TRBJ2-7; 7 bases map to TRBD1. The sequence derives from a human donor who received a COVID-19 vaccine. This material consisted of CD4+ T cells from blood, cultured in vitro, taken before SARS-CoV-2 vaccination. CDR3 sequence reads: CASSTLSTGHEQYF. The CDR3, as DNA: TGTGCCAGCAGTACCTTGTCGACAGGGCACGAGCAGTACTTC.